A single sample is the source of the 29 T cell receptor beta chains below, sequenced in a study of T cells in Graves' hyperthyroidism and ophthalmopathy. The source material, RNA transcripts, was used to amplify TCR beta CDR3 regions. The HTBI primer set was used in a first-round RT-PCR of the TCR CDR3. TCRdb recomputed calls from the multiplex PCR reads with MiXCR, one row per CDR3 protein. The table lists about 460,000 distinct CDR3 sequences, approximately 23% of them singletons. The sample comprised blood. These receptor sequences come from a woman in her 70s with Graves' ophthalmopathy.

In this sample, this clonotype turned up many times. J is TRBJ1-1 and V is TRBV12-3 or TRBV12-4; TRBD1 is a possible D gene (5 bases). The V end lost 1 base, the J end lost 4 bases, and 19 bases lay between the germline ends. CDR3 size: 17 residues. The CDR3 loop reads CASSLGFMDKRGTEAFF. CDR3 coding DNA: TGTGCCAGCAGTTTAGGGTTTATGGACAAAAGGGGCACTGAAGCTTTCTTT.

The table lists this clonotype with many counts. The rearrangement uses TRBV11-2 and TRBJ1-1; TRBD1 matches at 9 bases. The junction had 6 bases not matched to a gene; V was cut back by 6 bases and J by 4 bases. The CDR3 is 14 residues long. CDR1 is SGHAT, CDR2 FQNNGV, per germline. In DNA, the CDR3 is TGTGCCAGCAGTCACAGGGGGCGTAGCACTGAAGCTTTCTTT. This gives the protein CASSHRGRSTEAFF.

In its sample, this clonotype was seen a few times. This chain links TRBV28 with TRBJ1-2; a weak D match, TRBD1 (5 bases). The germline CDR1 and CDR2 sequences are MDHEN and SYDVKM. The CDR3 has 13 residues. Trimming shortened V by 4 bases and J by 8 bases, and 14 bases separated the two germline ends. The CDR3: CASSWARAYGYTF. The CDR3 bases are TGTGCCAGCAGTTGGGCCAGGGCATACGGCTACACCTTC.

Regarding this clonotype: Compared with germline, one end of the junction differs, possibly owing to a read error. The chain is built from TRBV30 and TRBJ2-7, with D possibly being TRBD1 (5 bases). CDR1 and CDR2 from the germline V gene are GTSNPN and SVGIG (reference sequence). The CDR3 is made up of 13 amino acids. CDR3 DNA: TGTGCCTTGAGTGTACAGGAGCCCTACGAGCAGTACTTC. It specifies CALSVQEPYEQYF.

This clonotype came up many times. The rearrangement links TRBV28 to TRBJ1-5; tentative D call: TRBD1 (5 bases). CDR3 length: 15 amino acids. Trimming took 7 bases from V and 1 from J, leaving 14 bases between them. Germline V lookup: CDR1 MDHEN, CDR2 SYDVKM. The CDR3 DNA sequence: TGTGCCAGCACCAATCGACAGATAAGCAATCAGCCCCAGCATTTT. Translating gives CASTNRQISNQPQHF.

There are many counts of this clonotype. The rearrangement links TRBV2 to TRBJ1-5; 11 nucleotides agree with TRBD1. Germline assignment: CDR1 SNHLY and CDR2 FYNNEI. The CDR3 length is 14 residues. V dropped 7 bases and J dropped 6; count of bases not matched to a gene: 5. The CDR3 coding sequence is TGTGCCAGCATTCCGGACAGGGGGCCTCAGCCCCAGCATTTT. Translating gives CASIPDRGPQPQHF.

There are a few counts of this clonotype. CDR3 DNA sequence: TGCAGTGCCCGACAGGGGAACACCGGGGAGCTGTTTTTT. Translated, it gives CSARQGNTGELFF. V usage is TRBV20-1 and J usage is TRBJ2-2; 7 nucleotides line up with TRBD1. There are 13 residues in the CDR3. In germline, CDR1 is DFQATT, CDR2 SNEGSKA (reference sequence). With V trimmed by 6 bases and J by 1 base, 2 bases remained unmatched.

The chain carries TRBV6-1 and TRBJ2-5, with a weak D call TRBD2 (6 bases). V lost 8 bases and J lost 5, with 21 bases in between. Germline CDR1 and CDR2: MNHNS and SASEGT. This CDR3 spans 15 amino acids. The CDR3 sequence is CASHPIAAPPETQYF. DNA of the CDR3: TGTGCCAGCCACCCGATAGCGGCCCCCCCGGAGACCCAGTACTTC.

In its sample, this clonotype was seen many times. The chain is built from TRBV19 and TRBJ2-6; D is undetermined. The CDR3 runs to 14 residues. V dropped 9 bases and J dropped 6 bases, with 15 bases sitting between them. CDR1 and CDR2 from the germline V gene are LNHDA and SQIVND (reference sequence). The CDR3 bases are TGTGCCAGCTCCCCATCAAGGGTGGCCAACGTCCTGACTTTC. Translation: CASSPSRVANVLTF.

This chain connects TRBV20-1 to TRBJ2-7, with a possible D match to TRBD1 (6 bases). This CDR3 is built from 12 residues. Germline V lookup: CDR1 DFQATT, CDR2 SNEGSKA (reference sequence). V lost 5 bases to trimming and J lost 5 bases, with 13 bases between them. The CDR3: CSAEQGRDEQYF. Here the CDR3 DNA reads TGCAGTGCTGAACAGGGAAGGGACGAGCAGTACTTC.

This clonotype appeared many times. The chain joins TRBV3-1 to TRBJ2-1; 13 nucleotides align to TRBD2. Germline values: CDR1 LGHDT, CDR2 YNNKEL (reference sequence). V dropped 7 bases and J dropped 7; count of bases not matched to a gene: 7. The CDR3 covers 15 residues. In DNA, the CDR3 is TGTGCCAGCACCCGACTAGCGGGAGGTGCTAATGAGCAGTTCTTC. This encodes CASTRLAGGANEQFF.

This clonotype was found many times. The V and J genes are TRBV7-2 and TRBJ2-5, with a tentative D call TRBD1 (6 bases). CDR3 length: 18 residues. V lost 2 bases to trimming and J lost 5 bases, with 24 bases between them. Germline V gene lookup returns CDR1 SGHTA and CDR2 FQGNSA. CDR3 nucleotide sequence: TGTGCCAGCAGCTTATGGGGCCGGGACAACCCAAAGCGGGAGACCCAGTACTTC. Translated, it gives CASSLWGRDNPKRETQYF.

This clonotype came up a few times. V and J are TRBV6-2 or TRBV6-3 and TRBJ1-2; 8 nucleotides line up with TRBD1. CDR1 is MNHEY and CDR2 is SVGEGT in the germline V gene. CDR3 length: 14 amino acids. With 2 bases clipped from V and 4 bases from J, the junction kept 3 bases outside the gene matches. Here the CDR3 DNA reads TGTGCCAGCAGTTACCGGGGACAGGCCTATGGCTACACCTTC. Encoded protein: CASSYRGQAYGYTF.

This clonotype was seen a few times. The genes are TRBV20-1 and TRBJ1-1; 8 bases are shared with TRBD1. The germline V gene has CDR1 DFQATT and CDR2 SNEGSKA (reference sequence). Germline trimming cut 2 bases from V and 4 bases from J; bases unmatched to any gene: 6. The CDR3 is 14 amino acids. The CDR3 spells CSARRRTGGTEAFF. The CDR3 DNA reads as TGCAGTGCTAGAAGGAGAACAGGGGGCACTGAAGCTTTCTTT.

This chain joins TRBV6-2 or TRBV6-3 and TRBJ2-7, with no clear D. CDR1 is MNHEY and CDR2 is SVGEGT in the germline V gene. The CDR3 length is 16 residues. V lost 0 bases, J lost 2 bases, and 14 bases lay in between. CDR3 amino acids: CASSYSFATLAYEQYF. In DNA form, the CDR3 reads TGTGCCAGCAGTTACTCGTTCGCGACACTCGCCTACGAGCAGTACTTC.

The chain combines TRBV27 with TRBJ1-2; unclear D gene. Germline V CDR1 and CDR2: MNHEY, SMNVEV (reference sequence). V was trimmed by 2 bases and J by 4 bases, leaving 8 bases between them. CDR3 length equals 13 residues. Here the CDR3 reads CASSLKGSYGYTF. In nucleotides, the CDR3 is TGTGCCAGCAGTTTAAAAGGAAGCTATGGCTACACCTTC.

This clonotype was detected many times. The chain combines TRBV11-2 with TRBJ2-7; D call uncertain. V was trimmed by 4 bases and J by 6 bases, leaving 16 bases between them. The CDR3 spans 14 residues. The V gene's germline CDR1 is SGHAT and CDR2 FQNNGV. The CDR3 region is CASSSAPKGGEQYF. The DNA of the CDR3 is TGTGCCAGCAGCTCCGCCCCGAAGGGTGGCGAGCAGTACTTC.

This clonotype appeared many times. The chain joins TRBV19 to TRBJ2-5, with D possibly called TRBD1 or TRBD2 (5 bases each). The germline V and J ends were trimmed by 3 bases and 1 base, with 12 bases remaining between them. The CDR3 is made up of 15 amino acids. In germline, CDR1 is LNHDA, CDR2 SQIVND (reference sequence). The CDR3 region is CASSIERGLQETQYF. The DNA for the CDR3 is TGTGCCAGTAGTATTGAGAGGGGCCTCCAAGAGACCCAGTACTTC.

This chain connects TRBV10-1 to TRBJ2-3, with 14 bases identical to TRBD2. The CDR3 covers 16 residues. V lost 8 bases to trimming and J lost 6 bases; unmatched junction nucleotides: 10. CDR1 and CDR2 from the germline V gene are WNHNN and SYGVQD (reference sequence). The CDR3 sequence: CASSTRLAGGMDTQYF. The DNA for the CDR3 is TGCGCCAGCTCGACTAGACTAGCGGGAGGGATGGATACGCAGTATTTT.

This clonotype appeared a few times. V and J are TRBV7-9 and TRBJ1-1; D may be TRBD1 (5 bases). Germline CDR1 is SEHNR and CDR2 is FQNEAQ (reference sequence). The length of the CDR3 is 15 residues. V gave up 5 bases and J gave up 3 bases, with 16 bases separating them. CDR3 loop: CASSPVAGLDTEAFF. For the CDR3, the DNA is TGTGCCAGCAGCCCGGTTGCGGGGCTGGACACTGAAGCTTTCTTT. Based on the CDR3 plus reference TRBV7-9 and TRBJ1-1, the full variable domain is DTGVSQNPRHKITKRGQNVTFRCDPISEHNRLYWYRQTLGQGPEFLTYFQNEAQLEKSRLLSDRFSAERPKGSFSTLEIQRTEQGDSAMYLCASSPVAGLDTEAFFGQGTRLTVV.

Many counts were recorded for this clonotype. CDR3 nucleotides: TGTGCCAGCAGTTTCCTAGCGGGATTGAACCAAGAGACCCAGTACTTC. This gives the protein CASSFLAGLNQETQYF. This chain links TRBV12-3 or TRBV12-4 with TRBJ2-5; 9 bases match TRBD2. The V gene end was trimmed by 3 bases and the J gene end by 0 bases; junction bases not matched to a gene: 5. This CDR3 contains 16 residues.

This clonotype was observed many times. The V and J genes are TRBV11-2 and TRBJ2-5, with D tentatively TRBD2 (7 bases). Trimming removed 5 bases at V and 5 bases at J, with 12 bases between. The CDR3 runs 13 residues. The germline V gene encodes CDR1 SGHAT and CDR2 FQNNGV. The CDR3 spells CASSVGRGETQYF. The CDR3 DNA follows: TGTGCCAGCAGCGTAGGGAGGGGGGAGACCCAGTACTTC.

This clonotype was recorded at least ten times. The gene calls are TRBV20-1 and TRBJ1-5; 11 positions match TRBD1. J lost 6 bases, V lost 4 bases, and 5 bases had no gene match. The length of the CDR3 is 14 residues. Germline values: CDR1 DFQATT, CDR2 SNEGSKA (reference sequence). In nucleotides, the CDR3 is TGCAGTGCTATAGGACAGGGGGCAGGTCAGCCCCAGCATTTT. It is translated as CSAIGQGAGQPQHF.

V and J are TRBV12-3 or TRBV12-4 and TRBJ2-2, with D perhaps assigned TRBD1 or TRBD2 (5 bases each). Trimming left V 7 bases short and J 1 base short, with 16 bases between. The CDR3 runs to 16 residues. The CDR3 spells CASTHGGGMNTGELFF. In DNA form, the CDR3 reads TGTGCCAGCACCCACGGTGGGGGAATGAACACCGGGGAGCTGTTTTTT.

This chain connects TRBV10-3 to TRBJ1-1, with a tentative D call TRBD1 (5 bases). From germline, CDR1 is ENHRY and CDR2 SYGVKD. V was clipped by 11 bases and J by 7 bases, with 14 bases between them. There are 11 residues in the CDR3. DNA of the CDR3: TGTGCCGGCGGCCCCGGGGGTGAAGCTTTCTTT. This sequence encodes CAGGPGGEAFF.

The chain recombines TRBV20-1 with TRBJ1-1, with unresolved D. CDR3 length: 15 amino acids. Trimming removed 1 base at V and 6 bases at J, with 18 bases between. From germline, CDR1 is DFQATT and CDR2 SNEGSKA (reference sequence). The CDR3: CSARVGSRSGSEAFF. The CDR3 nucleotides are TGCAGTGCTAGAGTCGGCAGCCGAAGTGGATCTGAAGCTTTCTTT.

The chain links TRBV10-3 to TRBJ1-6; D not resolved. The CDR3 has 14 amino acids. From germline, CDR1 is ENHRY and CDR2 SYGVKD. V dropped 3 bases and J dropped 7 bases, with 10 bases sitting between them. This CDR3 is CAISEGDINSPLHF. The CDR3 DNA follows: TGTGCCATCAGTGAAGGAGACATAAATTCACCCCTCCACTTT.

The chain recombines TRBV5-1 with TRBJ2-3; D possibly corresponds to TRBD1 (7 bases). The CDR3 is made up of 16 amino acids. Germline assignment: CDR1 SGHRS and CDR2 YFSETQ. V was shortened by 3 bases and J by 0 bases, with 14 bases between the two germline ends. This CDR3 reads CASSWGDRASTDTQYF. CDR3 DNA sequence: TGCGCCAGCAGCTGGGGGGACAGAGCTAGCACAGATACGCAGTATTTT.

The gene calls are TRBV3-1 and TRBJ2-1; D ambiguous. V was shortened by 2 bases and J by 8 bases, with 10 bases between the two germline ends. In germline, CDR1 is LGHDT, CDR2 YNNKEL (reference sequence). This CDR3 comprises 13 residues. The DNA of the CDR3 is TGTGCCAGCAGCCAACATAGCCGGTATGAGCAGTTCTTC. As protein: CASSQHSRYEQFF.